Below, one T cell receptor beta chain is given with its context. This specimen belongs to a study of blood T cell repertoires in COVID-19. As for the study in general: Sample material is recorded as cDNA or gDNA derived from T cells, B-cell-depleted T cells, or PBMCs.

Living in about two dozen US areas, the participants were between 18 and 89 years of age. Some clones are missing from TCRdb's copy, which holds only in-frame ones; the method was immunoSEQ multiplex PCR. The data contain approximately 210,000 clones, about 80% of them singletons. V lost 5 bases and J lost 3, with 13 bases in between. Germline V gene lookup returns CDR1 SNHLY and CDR2 FYNNEI. The CDR3 sequence is 14 residues long. V gene TRBV2 combines with J gene TRBJ1-1, with D maybe TRBD1 (5 bases). Sequencing used PBMCs or T cells enriched from blood (not recorded which). The TCR comes from a man between 35 and 55 years old who had recovered from COVID-19. This CDR3 reads CASSPRTGDTEAFF. In DNA form, the CDR3 reads TGTGCCAGCAGTCCTAGGACGGGGGACACTGAAGCTTTCTTT.